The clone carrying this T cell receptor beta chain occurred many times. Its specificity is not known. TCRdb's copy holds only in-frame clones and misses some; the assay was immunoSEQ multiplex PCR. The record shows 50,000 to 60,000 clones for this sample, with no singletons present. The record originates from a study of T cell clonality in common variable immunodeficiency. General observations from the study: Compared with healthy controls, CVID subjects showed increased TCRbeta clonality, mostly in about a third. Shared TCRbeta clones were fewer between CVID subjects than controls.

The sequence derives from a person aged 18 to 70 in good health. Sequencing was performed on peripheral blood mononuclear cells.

The part of the CDR3 DNA that was read is TGTGCCAGCAGTTTAAACAGTGCCTCTGGGGCCAACGTC. This gives the protein CASSLNSASGANV. The entire CDR3 protein is CASSLNSASGANVLTF. The chain links TRBV27 to TRBJ2-6; no clear D gene. The read falls 3 residues short of the CDR3 end, and the missing part is taken from the germline J gene. V lost 2 bases and J 0 bases, leaving 8 bases between the germline ends. CDR1 and CDR2 from the germline V gene are MNHEY and SMNVEV (reference sequence). CDR3 length: 16 amino acids. Complete variable domain (other parts from reference TRBV27 and TRBJ2-6): EAQVTQNPRYLITVTGKKLTVTCSQNMNHEYMSWYRQDPGLGLRQIYYSMNVEVTDKGDVPEGYKVSRKEKRNFPLILESPSPNQTSLYFCASSLNSASGANVLTFGAGSRLTVL.